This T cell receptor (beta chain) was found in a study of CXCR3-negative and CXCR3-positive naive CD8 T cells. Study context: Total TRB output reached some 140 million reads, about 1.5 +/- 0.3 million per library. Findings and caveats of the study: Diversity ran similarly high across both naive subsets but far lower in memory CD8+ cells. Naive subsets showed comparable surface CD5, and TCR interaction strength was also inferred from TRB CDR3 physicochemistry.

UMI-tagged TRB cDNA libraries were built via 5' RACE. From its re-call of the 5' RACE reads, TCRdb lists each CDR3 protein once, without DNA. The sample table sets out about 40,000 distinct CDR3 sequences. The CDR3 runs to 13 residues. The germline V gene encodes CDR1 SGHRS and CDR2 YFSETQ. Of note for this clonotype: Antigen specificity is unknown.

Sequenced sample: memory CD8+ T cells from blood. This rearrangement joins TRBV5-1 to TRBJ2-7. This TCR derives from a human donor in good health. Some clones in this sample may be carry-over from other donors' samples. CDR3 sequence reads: CASSLRGSSEQYF.